The clone carrying this T cell receptor beta chain was recorded at least ten times. Its antigen is undetermined. This specimen comes from a study of T cells in Graves' hyperthyroidism and ophthalmopathy. General study findings and limits: Blood also carried most thyroid clonotypes expanded above 0.001.

The CDR3 length is 15 residues. With V trimmed by 6 bases and J by 2 bases, 9 bases remained unmatched. Germline V gene sequence: CDR1 MNHGY, CDR2 SAAAGT. RNA transcripts gave rise to amplified TCR beta CDR3 regions. Carried out on the TCR CDR3, a first-round RT-PCR used the HTBI primer set. TCRdb recomputed calls from the multiplex PCR reads with MiXCR, one row per CDR3 protein. The table includes about 590,000 distinct CDR3 sequences, 15% to 18% detected once. The source of this sequence is a young woman with Graves' hyperthyroidism. Source material: blood. V is TRBV6-8 and J is TRBJ2-7; 8 nucleotides line up with TRBD2. CDR3 residues: CASSRREGGPYEQYF. The CDR3 bases are TGTGCCAGCAGCCGTCGGGAGGGTGGACCCTACGAGCAGTACTTC.